The clone carrying this T cell receptor beta chain appeared many times. Its target is not known. The data were taken from a study of T cell repertoires in cytomegalovirus infection. Study-level information: Indications of both CMV infection and matching HLA type were provided by public TCR beta signatures. Study-level points and caveats: Dominating the ex vivo response were HLA-C-restricted CMV-specific TCR beta clonotypes. Adding up the frequency of public TCR beta families identified people who carried CMV plus the relevant HLA.

The CDR3 sequence is 14 residues long. J was trimmed by 3 bases and V by 6 bases; bases with no gene match: 5. Germline CDR1 is SGHTA and CDR2 is FQGNSA. Via MiXCR, TCRdb re-called the reads, giving one row per CDR3 protein. In the table there are roughly 230,000 distinct CDR3 sequences, approximately 6.7% of which are singletons. The origin of this receptor is a human donor in good health (CMV status not recorded). Some clones in this sample may be carry-over from other donors' samples. The chain carries TRBV7-2 and TRBJ1-1, with 9 bases that match TRBD1. What was sequenced was PBMCs. The CDR3 coding sequence is TGTGCCAGCAGGGACGGGACAGGGCACACTGAAGCTTTCTTT. Protein sequence: CASRDGTGHTEAFF.